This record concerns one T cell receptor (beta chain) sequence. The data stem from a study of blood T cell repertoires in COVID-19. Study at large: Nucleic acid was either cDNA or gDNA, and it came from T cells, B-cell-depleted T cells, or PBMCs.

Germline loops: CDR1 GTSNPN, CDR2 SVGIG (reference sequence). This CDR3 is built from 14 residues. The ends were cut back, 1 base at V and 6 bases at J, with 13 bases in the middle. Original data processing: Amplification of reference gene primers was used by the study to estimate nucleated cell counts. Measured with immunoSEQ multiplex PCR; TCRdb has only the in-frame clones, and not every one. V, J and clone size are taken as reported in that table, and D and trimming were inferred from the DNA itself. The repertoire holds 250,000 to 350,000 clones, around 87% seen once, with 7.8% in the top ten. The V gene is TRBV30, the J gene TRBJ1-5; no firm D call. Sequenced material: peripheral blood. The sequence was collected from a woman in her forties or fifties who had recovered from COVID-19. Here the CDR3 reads CAWSAGNPSQPQHF. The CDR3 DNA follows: TGTGCCTGGAGTGCGGGGAACCCCAGTCAGCCCCAGCATTTT.